Sequencing of this T cell receptor (beta chain) was carried out in a study of blood T cell repertoires in COVID-19. Study overall: Acute and convalescent COVID-19 specimens originated in the United States, Italy and Spain.

This clone showed up many times. In germline, CDR1 is LGHNA, CDR2 YSLEER. CDR3 length: 17 residues. With V trimmed by 0 bases and J by 6 bases, 12 bases remained unmatched. The assay was immunoSEQ multiplex PCR, and TCRdb's table has in-frame clones only and misses some. The sample has 100,000 to 120,000 clones, approximately 70% seen once. The specimen was peripheral blood. The receptor was isolated from a woman aged 55 to 70 with acute or convalescent COVID-19. The chain has TRBV4-3 and TRBJ1-2; TRBD1 agrees at 8 bases. The CDR3 region is CASSQDRGTGYFDGYTF. For the CDR3, the DNA is TGCGCCAGCAGCCAAGATCGTGGGACAGGTTATTTTGATGGCTACACCTTC.